These 20 T cell receptor beta chains were all obtained from the same sample, sequenced in a study of chemoradiotherapy in HPV16-positive cancers. The data were produced by immunoSEQ multiplex PCR, yet TCRdb's version contains in-frame clones alone and is incomplete. The repertoire holds roughly 1,200 clones, with approximately 85% as singletons. Sequences were derived from tumor tissue, sampled from a patient who underwent chemoradiotherapy. Every receptor here comes from a human donor with HPV-associated anogenital cancer.

V and J are TRBV6-5 and TRBJ1-1; D not certain. The length of the CDR3 is 15 residues. V lost 4 bases, J lost 5 bases, and 17 bases lay in between. From germline, CDR1 is MNHEY and CDR2 SVGAGI. The chain's CDR3 is CASSWVIGGNTEAFF. CDR3 in DNA: TGTGCCAGCAGTTGGGTGATAGGAGGGAATACTGAAGCTTTCTTT.

This clone was found once. The rearrangement uses TRBV5-6 and TRBJ2-1; the D gene is possibly TRBD1 (5 bases). The CDR3 is made up of 15 amino acids. Germline CDR1 is SGHDT and CDR2 is YYEEEE. V was clipped by 0 bases and J by 9 bases, with 16 bases between them. Here the CDR3 reads CASSLDQGRAAEQFF. The CDR3 region has the DNA TGTGCCAGCAGCTTGGACCAGGGCCGGGCGGCTGAGCAGTTCTTC.

This chain joins TRBV5-6 and TRBJ1-1; 10 nucleotides agree with TRBD1. Germline-derived CDR1 and CDR2 are SGHDT and YYEEEE. After removal of 3 bases from V and 4 bases from J, the junction contained 6 bases not matched to a gene. The CDR3 has 15 amino acids. This CDR3 reads CASSYGTGVATEAFF. In nucleotides, the CDR3 is TGTGCCAGCAGCTACGGGACAGGGGTCGCCACTGAAGCTTTCTTT.

The rearrangement links TRBV11-2 to TRBJ2-2; 10 bases are a match to TRBD1. The ends lost 5 bases at V and 6 bases at J; junction bases unmatched: 3. Germline V lookup: CDR1 SGHAT, CDR2 FQNNGV. The CDR3 has 14 residues. CDR3 amino acids: CASSQGQGSGELFF. Here the CDR3 DNA reads TGTGCCAGCAGCCAGGGACAGGGGTCCGGGGAGCTGTTTTTT.

V gene TRBV2 combines with J gene TRBJ2-3; no firm D call. CDR3 length: 12 residues. Trimming stripped 7 bases from V and 3 bases from J, with 8 bases between. CDR1 and CDR2 (germline): SNHLY, FYNNEI. The CDR3 is CASKTETDTQYF. The CDR3 nucleotides read TGTGCCAGCAAAACGGAGACAGATACGCAGTATTTT.

V usage is TRBV28 and J usage is TRBJ1-6; possible D gene TRBD1, 5 bases. This CDR3 comprises 14 residues. Trimming left V 11 bases short and J 9 bases short, with 20 bases between. Per germline, CDR1 MDHEN and CDR2 SYDVKM. The CDR3 protein is CAGLIRVCSSPLHF. The CDR3 DNA sequence: TGTGCCGGCCTGATCAGGGTTTGCAGTTCACCCCTCCACTTT.

This sequence joins TRBV28 and TRBJ1-5; D may be TRBD1 (5 bases). The germline V gene encodes CDR1 MDHEN and CDR2 SYDVKM. V was pared by 10 bases and J by 1 base, with 17 bases between. The CDR3 loop spans 15 amino acids. CDR3 DNA: TGTGCCATCTGGGCCGGGACTCCAAGCAATCAGCCCCAGCATTTT. Translation: CAIWAGTPSNQPQHF.

CDR3 in amino acids: CASGPQNTGELFF. The CDR3 DNA sequence: TGTGCCAGCGGGCCTCAAAACACCGGGGAGCTGTTTTTT. This chain connects TRBV7-8 to TRBJ2-2; D remains ambiguous. Germline V CDR1 and CDR2: SGHVS, FQNEAQ. The CDR3 consists of 13 residues. Trimming took off 8 bases at V and 2 bases at J, with 9 bases between the two ends.

The V gene is TRBV27, the J gene TRBJ2-7, with 7 bases that match TRBD2. The length of the CDR3 is 16 residues. Trimming removed 5 bases from V and 0 bases from J; junction bases left unmatched: 10. Germline V lookup: CDR1 MNHEY, CDR2 SMNVEV (reference sequence). CDR3 protein: CASSTTSTTSSYEQYF. CDR3 DNA: TGTGCCAGCAGTACGACTAGCACTACGAGCTCCTACGAGCAGTACTTC.

This chain connects TRBV19 to TRBJ1-2; 7 bases agree with TRBD1. Trimming took 4 bases from V and 4 from J; bases not matched to a gene: 6. The CDR3 sequence is 14 residues long. The germline V gene has CDR1 LNHDA and CDR2 SQIVND (reference sequence). CDR3 nucleotide sequence: TGTGCCAGTAGTAGGGGACAGACATTCTATGGCTACACCTTC. Translated: CASSRGQTFYGYTF.

J is TRBJ2-4 and V is TRBV5-6; D may match TRBD1 or TRBD2 (5 bases each). CDR3 length equals 15 residues. Trimming shortened V by 2 bases and J by 6 bases, and 15 bases separated the two germline ends. Germline assignment: CDR1 SGHDT and CDR2 YYEEEE. The CDR3 DNA is TGTGCCAGCAGCTTCGTTGGGGACGAACTAAACATTCAGTACTTC. Protein: CASSFVGDELNIQYF. Based on the CDR3 plus reference TRBV5-6 and TRBJ2-4, the full variable domain is DAGVTQSPTHLIKTRGQQVTLRCSPKSGHDTVSWYQQALGQGPQFIFQYYEEEERQRGNFPDRFSGHQFPNYSSELNVNALLLGDSALYLCASSFVGDELNIQYFGAGTRLSVL.

The chain couples TRBV7-3 to TRBJ1-6; D is undetermined. The germline CDR1 and CDR2 sequences are SGHTA and FQGTGA. V was clipped by 2 bases and J by 8 bases, with 13 bases between them. This CDR3 comprises 15 residues. CDR3 sequence reads: CASSLSAGNYSPLHF. DNA of the CDR3: TGTGCCAGCAGCTTATCGGCCGGGAACTATTCACCCCTCCACTTT. Supplemented by reference TRBV7-3 and TRBJ1-6, the full variable domain reads GAGVSQTPSNKVTEKGKYVELRCDPISGHTALYWYRQSLGQGPEFLIYFQGTGAADDSGLPNDRFFAVRPEGSVSTLKIQRTERGDSAVYLCASSLSAGNYSPLHFGNGTRLTVT.

The gene calls are TRBV19 and TRBJ2-1, with D unresolved. The V gene's germline CDR1 is LNHDA and CDR2 SQIVND (reference sequence). This CDR3 has 14 amino acids. V dropped 1 base and J dropped 6 bases, with 10 bases sitting between them. The CDR3 reads CASSIGLSGNEQFF. In DNA form, the CDR3 reads TGTGCCAGTAGTATAGGACTTTCGGGCAATGAGCAGTTCTTC.

This clone was found a few times. The rearrangement joins TRBV20-1 to TRBJ1-2, with D possibly being TRBD1 (6 bases). Trimming left V 3 bases short and J 6 bases short, with 8 bases between. Germline V CDR1 and CDR2: DFQATT, SNEGSKA (reference sequence). The CDR3 sequence is 11 residues long. The DNA of the CDR3 is TGCAGTGCTAGGGGGGCTCATGGCTACACCTTC. Protein product: CSARGAHGYTF.

This chain uses TRBV19 with TRBJ1-4; D is possibly TRBD1 (5 bases). The CDR3 has 15 residues. Germline lookup yields CDR1 LNHDA and CDR2 SQIVND (reference sequence). V dropped 4 bases and J dropped 4 bases, with 13 bases sitting between them. CDR3 loop: CASSRQRGNNEKLFF. CDR3 DNA sequence: TGTGCCAGTAGTAGACAGCGGGGCAATAATGAAAAACTGTTTTTT. The full variable domain, its missing parts supplied by reference TRBV19 and TRBJ1-4, is DGGITQSPKYLFRKEGQNVTLSCEQNLNHDAMYWYRQDPGQGLRLIYYSQIVNDFQKGDIAEGYSVSREKKESFPLTVTSAQKNPTAFYLCASSRQRGNNEKLFFGSGTQLSVL.

This chain connects TRBV7-8 to TRBJ2-1; the D gene is possibly TRBD2 (5 bases). Germline loops: CDR1 SGHVS, CDR2 FQNEAQ. Deletions cut 5 bases from V and 0 bases from J, with 14 bases between. The CDR3 runs to 16 residues. CDR3: CASSPLLGSSYNEQFF. DNA of the CDR3: TGTGCCAGCAGCCCCCTCCTAGGGAGCTCCTACAATGAGCAGTTCTTC.

The CDR3 DNA reads as TGTGCCAGCAGTTACAAGGGGTCCGCACGCTACGAGCAGTACTTC. It translates to CASSYKGSARYEQYF. The chain couples TRBV6-6 to TRBJ2-7, with D maybe TRBD1 (5 bases). The CDR3 is made up of 15 amino acids. Germline loops: CDR1 MNHNY, CDR2 SVGAGI (reference sequence). The ends were cut back, 2 bases at V and 3 bases at J, with 14 bases in the middle.

This clone appeared a few times. The chain is built from TRBV6-5 and TRBJ2-3; D is undetermined. The CDR3 covers 14 residues. Germline V lookup: CDR1 MNHEY, CDR2 SVGAGI. Trimming shortened V by 3 bases and J by 2 bases, and 9 bases separated the two germline ends. The CDR3 reads CASSYTTLTDTQYF. The DNA of the CDR3 is TGTGCCAGCAGTTATACAACCCTCACAGATACGCAGTATTTT.

In this sample, this clone turned up a few times. The chain is built from TRBV5-6 and TRBJ1-5, with D unclear. CDR3 length: 12 residues. CDR1 is SGHDT and CDR2 is YYEEEE in the germline V gene. Deletions cut 4 bases from V and 4 bases from J, with 6 bases between. CDR3 DNA sequence: TGTGCCAGCAGCCTCCGAAATCAGCCCCAGCATTTT. The encoded protein is CASSLRNQPQHF. Full variable domain (missing parts from reference TRBV5-6 and TRBJ1-5): DAGVTQSPTHLIKTRGQQVTLRCSPKSGHDTVSWYQQALGQGPQFIFQYYEEEERQRGNFPDRFSGHQFPNYSSELNVNALLLGDSALYLCASSLRNQPQHFGDGTRLSIL.

The genes are TRBV5-8 and TRBJ2-1; D possibly corresponds to TRBD1 (5 bases). The V end lost 0 bases, the J end lost 5 bases, and 9 bases lay between the germline ends. CDR1 and CDR2 (germline): SGHTS, YDEGEE. This CDR3 contains 14 residues. The CDR3 sequence: CASSLGRGHNEQFF. In DNA, the CDR3 is TGTGCCAGCAGCTTGGGTAGGGGTCACAATGAGCAGTTCTTC. Complete variable domain (other parts from reference TRBV5-8 and TRBJ2-1): EAGVTQSPTHLIKTRGQQATLRCSPISGHTSVYWYQQALGLGLQFLLWYDEGEERNRGNFPPRFSGRQFPNYSSELNVNALELEDSALYLCASSLGRGHNEQFFGPGTRLTVL.